This is a list of T cell receptor beta chains from one sample in a study of cytomegalovirus exposure and HLA in healthy donors. Clones were read by immunoSEQ multiplex PCR, and TCRdb kept only the in-frame ones, dropping some. This sample carries 90,000 to 100,000 clones, around nine tenths of them seen once, and the ten largest clones take 3.9%. Material for sequencing was PBMCs. These receptors all stem from a woman aged 25-40 years in good health and CMV-seronegative. The CDR3 runs from the conserved cysteine through the conserved F or W. A D gene is named only where the DNA matches it firmly. Clone size is not always given. Where it is, it says once, few, many or a class for expanded clones.

J	size	V	D	CDR3	DNA
TRBJ1-4	NA	TRBV27	NA	CASRQGVGEKLFF	TGTGCCAGCAGACAGGGCGTAGGGGAAAAACTGTTTTTT
TRBJ1-1	NA	TRBV14	TRBD1	CASSQPWEDRLKTEAFF	TGTGCCAGCAGCCAACCATGGGAGGACAGGCTAAAAACTGAAGCTTTCTTT
TRBJ1-5	NA	TRBV4-1	NA	CASSQLPQGRSNQPQHF	TGCGCCAGCAGCCAACTTCCCCAGGGGCGAAGCAATCAGCCCCAGCATTTT
TRBJ2-7	NA	TRBV7-9	NA	CASSLQTYEQYF	TGTGCCAGCAGCTTACAGACCTACGAGCAGTACTTC
TRBJ2-7	NA	TRBV9	NA	CASSPSGKALGYEQYF	TGTGCCAGCAGCCCCTCGGGGAAGGCACTAGGCTACGAGCAGTACTTC
TRBJ1-2	NA	TRBV4-1	NA	CASSPEVLANYGYTF	TGCGCCAGCAGCCCCGAAGTACTAGCTAACTATGGCTACACCTTC
TRBJ1-5	NA	TRBV19	NA	CASSIVGGPNQPQHF	TGTGCCAGTAGTATAGTGGGGGGTCCCAATCAGCCCCAGCATTTT
TRBJ1-5	NA	TRBV5-1	TRBD1	CASSTGQAAQPQHF	TGCGCCAGCAGCACTGGACAGGCGGCTCAGCCCCAGCATTTT
TRBJ2-7	once	TRBV28	TRBD1	CASSSQGALYEQYF	TGTGCCAGCAGTTCTCAGGGGGCTCTCTACGAGCAGTACTTC
TRBJ1-4	NA	TRBV7-9	NA	CASSLSGGVDEKLFF	TGTGCCAGCAGCTTGTCGGGAGGGGTTGATGAAAAACTGTTTTTT
TRBJ1-1	once	TRBV2	NA	CASPGQMNTEAFF	TGTGCCAGCCCCGGACAGATGAACACTGAAGCTTTCTTT
TRBJ2-7	NA	TRBV27	TRBD2	CASSSRPIAGASEQYF	TGTGCCAGCAGTTCCCGCCCCATAGCGGGAGCCTCCGAGCAGTACTTC
TRBJ2-7	few	TRBV5-4	TRBD2	CASSWLAGGGEQYF	TGTGCCAGCAGCTGGCTAGCGGGGGGCGGAGAGCAGTACTTC
TRBJ2-3	few	TRBV7-7	TRBD2	CASSLTSGGTDTQYF	TGTGCCAGCAGCCTGACTAGCGGGGGGACAGATACGCAGTATTTT
TRBJ2-5	NA	TRBV5-6	NA	CASSFGVVTYVETQYF	TGTGCCAGCAGCTTCGGGGTTGTTACGTACGTAGAGACCCAGTACTTC
TRBJ1-4	NA	TRBV5-1	NA	CASSLATADEKLFF	TGCGCCAGCAGCTTGGCGACAGCCGATGAAAAACTGTTTTTT
TRBJ2-7	NA	TRBV6-6	NA	CASSYFRDKNSYEQYF	TGTGCCAGCAGTTATTTCCGGGACAAAAATTCCTACGAGCAGTACTTC
TRBJ1-1	NA	TRBV6-1	NA	CASRASPADTEAFF	TGTGCCAGCAGAGCATCGCCGGCGGATACTGAAGCTTTCTTT
TRBJ1-1	NA	TRBV5-6	TRBD1	CASSLQGGRDTEAFF	TGTGCCAGCAGCCTGCAAGGGGGCAGGGACACTGAAGCTTTCTTT
TRBJ1-5	once	TRBV5-5	NA	CASSLADSSNQPQHF	TGTGCCAGCAGCTTGGCGGACAGTAGCAATCAGCCCCAGCATTTT
TRBJ2-1	NA	TRBV27	TRBD2	CASSRTSGGVPDYNEQFF	TGTGCCAGCAGTCGAACTAGCGGGGGGGTCCCAGATTATAATGAGCAGTTCTTC
TRBJ2-7	NA	TRBV9	TRBD1	CASSATGNSYEQYF	TGTGCCAGCAGCGCGACAGGGAACTCCTACGAGCAGTACTTC
TRBJ1-3	NA	TRBV29-1	TRBD1	CSVVIRPTQGYRQGRSGNTIYF	TGCAGCGTTGTCATCCGTCCGACCCAGGGATACCGACAGGGCCGCTCTGGAAACACCATATATTTT
TRBJ1-5	NA	TRBV11-2	NA	CASSLTQDRNQPQHF	TGTGCCAGCAGCCTAACCCAGGATCGCAATCAGCCCCAGCATTTT
TRBJ1-3	NA	TRBV28	NA	CASRLPQGSGNTIYF	TGTGCCAGCAGACTTCCACAGGGAAGTGGAAACACCATATATTTT
TRBJ1-1	NA	TRBV9	NA	CASSVPTEGLLTNTEAFF	TGTGCCAGCAGCGTTCCGACCGAGGGCCTTTTAACAAACACTGAAGCTTTCTTT
TRBJ2-7	NA	TRBV5-4	NA	CASSVGRGSYEQYF	TGTGCCAGCAGCGTTGGCAGGGGCTCCTACGAGCAGTACTTC
TRBJ2-1	NA	TRBV19	NA	CASDRGYNEQFF	TGTGCCAGTGATAGGGGGTACAATGAGCAGTTCTTC
TRBJ2-6	NA	TRBV28	NA	CASREVSGANVLTF	TGTGCCAGCAGGGAGGTATCTGGGGCCAACGTCCTGACTTTC
TRBJ2-3	NA	TRBV6-1	NA	CASSDQGSTTDTQYF	TGTGCCAGCAGTGACCAGGGCTCCACCACAGATACGCAGTATTTT
TRBJ2-3	NA	TRBV5-4	TRBD2	CASHKITSGGPDTQYF	TGTGCCAGCCATAAAATTACTAGCGGGGGGCCAGATACGCAGTATTTT
TRBJ2-1	NA	TRBV5-1	NA	CASSSPPGLEQFF	TGCGCCAGCAGCTCCCCGCCGGGTTTGGAGCAGTTCTTC
TRBJ2-7	NA	TRBV19	NA	CASSADRVYEQYF	TGTGCCAGTAGTGCCGACAGAGTCTACGAGCAGTACTTC
TRBJ1-1	few	TRBV5-3	NA	CARSLSTGWEGTEAFF	TGTGCCAGAAGCTTGAGTACAGGGTGGGAGGGCACTGAAGCTTTCTTT
TRBJ2-2	NA	TRBV29-1	NA	CSVEDVGRGGTGELFF	TGCAGCGTTGAAGATGTCGGCAGAGGTGGTACCGGGGAGCTGTTTTTT
TRBJ1-1	once	TRBV7-3	NA	CASSINPRGNTEAFF	TGTGCCAGCAGCATCAACCCCAGGGGGAACACTGAAGCTTTCTTT
TRBJ2-5	NA	TRBV27	TRBD2	CASSLGSGGAETQYF	TGTGCCAGCAGTTTGGGGAGCGGGGGGGCCGAGACCCAGTACTTC
TRBJ1-5	NA	TRBV7-2	NA	CASSLKGPRPQHF	TGTGCCAGCAGCTTAAAGGGGCCAAGGCCCCAGCATTTT
TRBJ2-7	NA	TRBV14	NA	CASSQQGNEQYF	TGTGCCAGCAGCCAACAGGGGAACGAGCAGTACTTC
TRBJ2-7	NA	TRBV7-2	NA	CASSLESGSGLYEQYF	TGTGCCAGCAGCTTAGAGTCCGGCAGCGGGCTATACGAGCAGTACTTC
TRBJ2-7	NA	TRBV19	TRBD1	CASRREGQGANEQYF	TGTGCCAGTAGGAGGGAAGGACAGGGGGCAAACGAGCAGTACTTC
TRBJ2-2	NA	TRBV7-9	NA	CASFTGEMAGELFF	TGTGCCAGCTTTACGGGAGAAATGGCCGGGGAGCTGTTTTTT
TRBJ2-7	NA	TRBV7-9	NA	CASSSRRRQSSYEQYF	TGTGCCAGCAGCTCGCGCCGTCGACAGTCCTCCTACGAGCAGTACTTC
TRBJ2-6	NA	TRBV4-3	NA	CASSQALSGANVLTF	TGCGCCAGCAGCCAAGCCCTCTCTGGGGCCAACGTCCTGACTTTC
TRBJ1-2	NA	TRBV9	NA	CASSVGITGYGYTF	TGTGCCAGCAGCGTAGGGATTACGGGCTATGGCTACACCTTC
TRBJ2-7	once	TRBV2	NA	CASGAWSYEQYF	TGTGCCAGCGGGGCTTGGTCCTACGAGCAGTACTTC
TRBJ2-3	NA	TRBV11-2	NA	CASSKGTPSTDTQYF	TGTGCCAGCAGCAAGGGGACACCTAGCACAGATACGCAGTATTTT